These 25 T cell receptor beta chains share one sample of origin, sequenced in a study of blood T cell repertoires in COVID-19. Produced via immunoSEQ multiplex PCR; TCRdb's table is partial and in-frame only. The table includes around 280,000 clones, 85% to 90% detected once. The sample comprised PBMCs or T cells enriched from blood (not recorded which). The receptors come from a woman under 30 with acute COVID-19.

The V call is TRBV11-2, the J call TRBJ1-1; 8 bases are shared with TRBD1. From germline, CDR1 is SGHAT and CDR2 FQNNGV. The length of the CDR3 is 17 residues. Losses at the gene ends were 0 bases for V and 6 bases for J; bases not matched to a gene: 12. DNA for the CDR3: TGTGCCAGCAGCTTAGATTTCAGGGGGCAAATAGTCGCTGAAGCTTTCTTT. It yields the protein CASSLDFRGQIVAEAFF. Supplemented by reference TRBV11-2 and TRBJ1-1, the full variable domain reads EAGVAQSPRYKIIEKRQSVAFWCNPISGHATLYWYQQILGQGPKLLIQFQNNGVVDDSQLPKDRFSAERLKGVDSTLKIQPAKLEDSAVYLCASSLDFRGQIVAEAFFGQGTRLTVV.

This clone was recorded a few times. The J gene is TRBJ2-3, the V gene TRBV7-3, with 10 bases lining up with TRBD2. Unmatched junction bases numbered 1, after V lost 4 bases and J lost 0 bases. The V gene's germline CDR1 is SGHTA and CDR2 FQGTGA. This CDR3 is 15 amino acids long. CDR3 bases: TGTGCCAGCAGCTGGGGACTAGCGAGCACAGATACGCAGTATTTT. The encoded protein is CASSWGLASTDTQYF. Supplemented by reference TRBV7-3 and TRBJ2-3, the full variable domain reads GAGVSQTPSNKVTEKGKYVELRCDPISGHTALYWYRQSLGQGPEFLIYFQGTGAADDSGLPNDRFFAVRPEGSVSTLKIQRTERGDSAVYLCASSWGLASTDTQYFGPGTRLTVL.

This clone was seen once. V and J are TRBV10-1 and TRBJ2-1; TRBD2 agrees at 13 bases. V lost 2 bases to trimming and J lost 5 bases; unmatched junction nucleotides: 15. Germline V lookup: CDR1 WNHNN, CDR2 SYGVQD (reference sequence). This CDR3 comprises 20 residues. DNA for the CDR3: TGCGCCAGCAGTGAGCCGACCCATTTCGGACTAGCGGGAGAAAACAATGAGCAGTTCTTC. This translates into CASSEPTHFGLAGENNEQFF.

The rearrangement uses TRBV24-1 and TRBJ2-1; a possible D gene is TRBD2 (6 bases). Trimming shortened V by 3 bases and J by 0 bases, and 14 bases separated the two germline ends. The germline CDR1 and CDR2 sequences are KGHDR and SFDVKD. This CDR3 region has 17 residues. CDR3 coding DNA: TGTGCCACCAGTGATCCCCTTAGCGGAAGCTCCTACAATGAGCAGTTCTTC. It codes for CATSDPLSGSSYNEQFF.

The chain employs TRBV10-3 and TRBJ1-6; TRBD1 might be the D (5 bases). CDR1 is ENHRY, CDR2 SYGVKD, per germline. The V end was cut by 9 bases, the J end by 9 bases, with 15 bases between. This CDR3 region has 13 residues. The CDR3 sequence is CAIAGGGGSPLHF. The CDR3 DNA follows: TGTGCCATTGCGGGGGGAGGTGGTTCACCCCTCCACTTT.

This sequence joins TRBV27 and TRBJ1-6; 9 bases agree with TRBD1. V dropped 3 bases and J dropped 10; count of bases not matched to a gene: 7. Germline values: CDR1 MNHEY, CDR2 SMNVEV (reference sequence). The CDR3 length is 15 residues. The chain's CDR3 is CASSFGGQGQSPLHF. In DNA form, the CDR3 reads TGTGCCAGCAGTTTCGGGGGACAGGGCCAATCACCCCTCCACTTT.

The CDR3 sequence is CSVFQTYNYGYTF. The CDR3 region has the DNA TGCAGCGTTTTCCAGACATATAACTATGGCTACACCTTC. The V and J genes are TRBV29-1 and TRBJ1-2, with unresolved D. The CDR3 consists of 13 residues. V was shortened by 5 bases and J by 1 base, with 11 bases between the two germline ends. Per germline, CDR1 SQVTM and CDR2 ANQGSEA.

The CDR3 loop is CASSTGGTGTNEKLFF. CDR3 DNA sequence: TGTGCCAGCAGTACAGGGGGAACTGGGACTAATGAAAAACTGTTTTTT. The J gene is TRBJ1-4, the V gene TRBV28; 8 bases map to TRBD1. Losses at the gene ends were 5 bases for V and 2 bases for J; bases not matched to a gene: 7. Germline assignment: CDR1 MDHEN and CDR2 SYDVKM. The CDR3 has 16 residues.

Written as DNA, the CDR3 is TGCGCCAGCAGCGGACAGGAAAACATTCAGTACTTC. This encodes CASSGQENIQYF. This rearrangement joins TRBV5-1 to TRBJ2-4; 7 bases agree with TRBD1. Germline-derived CDR1 and CDR2 are SGHRS and YFSETQ. The CDR3 length is 12 residues. V lost 4 bases to trimming and J lost 5 bases; unmatched junction nucleotides: 0.

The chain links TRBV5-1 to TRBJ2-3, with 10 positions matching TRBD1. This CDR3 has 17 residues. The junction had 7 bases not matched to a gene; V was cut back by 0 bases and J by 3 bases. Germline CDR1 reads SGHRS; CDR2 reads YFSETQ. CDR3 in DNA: TGCGCCAGCAGCTTGGCGCCCGACAGGGGGCGGACAGATACGCAGTATTTT. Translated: CASSLAPDRGRTDTQYF.

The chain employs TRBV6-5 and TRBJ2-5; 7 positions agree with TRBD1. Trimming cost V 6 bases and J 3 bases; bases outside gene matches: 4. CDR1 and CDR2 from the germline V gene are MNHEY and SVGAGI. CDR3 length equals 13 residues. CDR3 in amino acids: CASSIDREETQYF. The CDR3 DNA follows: TGTGCCAGCAGCATCGACAGGGAAGAGACCCAGTACTTC.

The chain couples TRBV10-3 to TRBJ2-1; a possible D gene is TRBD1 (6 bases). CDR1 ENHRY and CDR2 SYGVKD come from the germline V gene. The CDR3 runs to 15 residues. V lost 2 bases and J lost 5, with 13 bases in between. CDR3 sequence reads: CAISEVQGQNNEQFF. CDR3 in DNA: TGTGCCATCAGTGAGGTCCAGGGGCAAAACAATGAGCAGTTCTTC.

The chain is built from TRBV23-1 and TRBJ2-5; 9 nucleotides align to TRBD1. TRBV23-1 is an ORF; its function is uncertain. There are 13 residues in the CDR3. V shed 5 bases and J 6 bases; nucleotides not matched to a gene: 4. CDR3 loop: CASSVQGAQTQYF. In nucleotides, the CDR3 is TGCGCCAGCAGTGTACAGGGGGCGCAGACCCAGTACTTC.

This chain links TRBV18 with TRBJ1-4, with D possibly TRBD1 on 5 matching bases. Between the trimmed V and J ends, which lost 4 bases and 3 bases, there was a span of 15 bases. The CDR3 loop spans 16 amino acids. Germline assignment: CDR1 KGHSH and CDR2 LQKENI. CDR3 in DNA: TGTGCCAGCTCACTCACAGGAGCTGGAGCTAATGAAAAACTGTTTTTT. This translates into CASSLTGAGANEKLFF. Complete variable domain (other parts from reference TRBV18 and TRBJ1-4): NAGVMQNPRHLVRRRGQEARLRCSPMKGHSHVYWYRQLPEEGLKFMVYLQKENIIDESGMPKERFSAEFPKEGPSILRIQQVVRGDSAAYFCASSLTGAGANEKLFFGSGTQLSVL.

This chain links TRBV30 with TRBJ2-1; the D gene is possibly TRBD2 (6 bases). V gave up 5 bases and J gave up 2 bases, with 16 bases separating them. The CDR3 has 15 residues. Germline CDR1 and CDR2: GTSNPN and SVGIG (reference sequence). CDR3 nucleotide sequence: TGTGCCTGGGTCCGTAGCGGAGGAACCTACAATGAGCAGTTCTTC. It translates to CAWVRSGGTYNEQFF.

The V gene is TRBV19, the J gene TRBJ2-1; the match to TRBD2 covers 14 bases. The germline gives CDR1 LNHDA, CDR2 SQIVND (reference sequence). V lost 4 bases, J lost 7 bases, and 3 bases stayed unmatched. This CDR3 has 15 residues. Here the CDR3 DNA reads TGTGCCAGTAGTAAGGGGACTAGCGGGAGAAATGAGCAGTTCTTC. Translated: CASSKGTSGRNEQFF.

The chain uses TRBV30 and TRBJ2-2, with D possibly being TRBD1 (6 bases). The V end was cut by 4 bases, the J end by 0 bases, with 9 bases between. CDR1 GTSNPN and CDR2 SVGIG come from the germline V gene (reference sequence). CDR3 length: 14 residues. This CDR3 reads CAWNWDTNTGELFF. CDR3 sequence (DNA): TGTGCCTGGAACTGGGACACGAACACCGGGGAGCTGTTTTTT.

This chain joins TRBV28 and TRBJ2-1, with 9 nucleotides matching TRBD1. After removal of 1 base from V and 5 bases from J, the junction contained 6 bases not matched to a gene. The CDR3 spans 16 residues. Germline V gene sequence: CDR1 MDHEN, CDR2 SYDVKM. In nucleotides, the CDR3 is TGTGCCAGCAGTTTATCCGACAGGGGGTTCAACAATGAGCAGTTCTTC. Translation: CASSLSDRGFNNEQFF.

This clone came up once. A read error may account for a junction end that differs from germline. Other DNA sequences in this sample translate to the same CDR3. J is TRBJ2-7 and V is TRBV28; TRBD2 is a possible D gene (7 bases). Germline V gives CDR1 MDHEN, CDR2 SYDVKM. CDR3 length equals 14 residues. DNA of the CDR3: TGTGCCAGCAGTTTATCGGGGGGCTCCCACGAGCAGTACTTC. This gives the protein CASSLSGGSHEQYF.

Written as DNA, the CDR3 is TGTGCCAGCAGCTTCTATAGAGCCTACGAGCAGTACTTC. This gives the protein CASSFYRAYEQYF. The chain joins TRBV7-9 to TRBJ2-7; D gene unclear. Germline V gives CDR1 SEHNR, CDR2 FQNEAQ (reference sequence). The CDR3 totals 13 residues. Trimming removed 3 bases at V and 2 bases at J, with 8 bases between.

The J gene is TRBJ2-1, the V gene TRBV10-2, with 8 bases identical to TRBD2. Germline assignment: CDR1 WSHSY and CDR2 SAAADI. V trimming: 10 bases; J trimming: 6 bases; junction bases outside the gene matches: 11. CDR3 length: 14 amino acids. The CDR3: CATTGTSGSNEQFF. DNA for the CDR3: TGCGCCACCACCGGGACTAGTGGTTCCAATGAGCAGTTCTTC.

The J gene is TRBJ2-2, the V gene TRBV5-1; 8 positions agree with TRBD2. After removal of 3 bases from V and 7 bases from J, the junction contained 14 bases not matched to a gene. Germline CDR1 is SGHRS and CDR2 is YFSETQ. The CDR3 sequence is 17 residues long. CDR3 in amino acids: CASSSKPTGGPDGELFF. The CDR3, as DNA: TGCGCCAGCAGCTCCAAGCCCACGGGAGGGCCGGACGGGGAGCTGTTTTTT.

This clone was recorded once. The CDR3 nucleotides are TGTGCCAGCAGTAGGGGCAACACTGAAGCTTTCTTT. This codes for CASSRGNTEAFF. The V call is TRBV12-3 or TRBV12-4, the J call TRBJ1-1; tentative D call: TRBD1 (5 bases). Trimming pared 5 bases from V and 2 bases from J, leaving 6 bases between. This CDR3 has 12 amino acids.

CDR3 residues: CASSLSYGTNTGELFF. In DNA form, the CDR3 reads TGTGCCAGCAGTTTATCTTACGGGACGAACACCGGGGAGCTGTTTTTT. V usage is TRBV28 and J usage is TRBJ2-2; TRBD2 is a possible D gene (5 bases). The CDR3 spans 16 residues. Trimming cost V 1 base and J 0 bases, with 9 bases left between them. CDR1 is MDHEN and CDR2 is SYDVKM in the germline V gene.

CDR3 protein: CASSLAHRSNQPQHF. In nucleotides, the CDR3 is TGTGCCAGCAGCTTAGCGCATAGATCCAATCAGCCCCAGCATTTT. The V call is TRBV7-8, the J call TRBJ1-5; D ambiguous. V gave up 0 bases and J gave up 3 bases, with 9 bases separating them. Germline V gene data show CDR1 as SGHVS and CDR2 as FQNEAQ. This CDR3 comprises 15 residues.